The T cell receptor beta chain under discussion was sequenced for a study of sequential checkpoint blockade in melanoma. This CDR3 contains 17 residues. From germline, CDR1 is MGHRA and CDR2 YSYEKL. The V gene end was trimmed by 4 bases and the J gene end by 9 bases; junction bases not matched to a gene: 15. Some clones are missing from TCRdb's copy, which holds only in-frame ones; the method was immunoSEQ multiplex PCR. The sample yields about 30,000 clones, 85% to 90% seen once. Documented treatment: randomized to nivolumab then ipilimumab (arm A) or the reverse (arm B). Sorted cells were live CD3+CD8+, lacking CD19 and CD56, from PBMCs.

This TCR came from a human donor with melanoma. The source material was CD8+ T cells sorted from blood (inferred from file names), sampled from a patient given nivolumab and ipilimumab in sequence. This chain joins TRBV4-1 and TRBJ2-1, with TRBD2 matching 10 bases. CDR3 coding DNA: TGCGCCAGCAGCCCGGCGGGGCTTAGCGGGGGGCACGGTGAGCAGTTCTTC. Amino acid sequence: CASSPAGLSGGHGEQFF.